This paragraph reports one TCR beta chain. The antigen it binds to is not known. No clone much larger than this one lies a single base away; base qualities are absent. CDR1 and CDR2 (MNHEY, SMNVEV) derive from the germline V gene (reference sequence). From cysteine to phenylalanine, the CDR3 is 16 amino acids long. The DNA shown is the 48-base CDR3, in frame from base 1. V trim: 7 bases; J trim: 6 bases; unmatched bases: 17. The library was produced with the immunoSEQ multiplex PCR assay. Drawn from immuneACCESS, this table holds only the in-frame rearrangements with V and J called that TCRdb kept. Clones are partly lost; checked studies trace under half to an unresolved V gene and leave the rest unexplained. The sample table shows tens of thousands of clones, and roughly 96% are seen once. The top ten clonotypes cover around 0.2% of the sample. The sample is drawn from a study of technical replicates of blood from several donors (dated by TCRdb to 2016 to 2017).

This chain joins TRBV27 to TRBJ2-7, with 8 bases matching TRBD2. Sequencing was performed on T cells isolated from PBMCs. The TCR sequence derives from a human donor in good health. The bases read TGTGCCAGCAATCCGATTAGCGGGAAGGTCCCCGCCGAGCAGTACTTC. This encodes CASNPISGKVPAEQYF.